These 29 T cell receptor beta chains originate from one sample sequenced in a study of T cells in Graves' hyperthyroidism and ophthalmopathy. Amplification of TCR beta CDR3 regions used RNA as the template. RT-PCR in the first round (using the HTBI primer set) targeted the TCR CDR3. Each CDR3 protein is one row after TCRdb ran MiXCR on the multiplex PCR reads. The sample lists roughly 750,000 distinct CDR3 sequences, around 15% occurring once. The sample consisted of blood. These receptors were obtained from a man between 18 and 35 years old with Graves' hyperthyroidism.

This clonotype showed up many times. This sequence joins TRBV12-3 or TRBV12-4 and TRBJ2-5, with D uncertain. Trimming left V 3 bases short and J 5 bases short, with 10 bases between. CDR3 size: 13 residues. For the CDR3, the DNA is TGTGCCAGCAGTTTTATTGGGGTCGAGACCCAGTACTTC. Protein product: CASSFIGVETQYF.

This clonotype was counted many times. The chain combines TRBV28 with TRBJ1-5; the match to TRBD1 covers 7 bases. The J segment lost 1 base and the V segment lost 4 bases, leaving 7 bases of the junction unmatched. This CDR3 has 16 amino acids. In germline, CDR1 is MDHEN, CDR2 SYDVKM. The CDR3 loop is CASSSLIRGSNQPQHF. Here the CDR3 DNA reads TGTGCCAGCAGTTCACTCATCAGGGGGAGCAATCAGCCCCAGCATTTT.

The rearrangement links TRBV19 to TRBJ2-1, with 12 positions matching TRBD2. The CDR3 has 15 residues. Germline V gives CDR1 LNHDA, CDR2 SQIVND (reference sequence). Trimming cost V 6 bases and J 10 bases; bases outside gene matches: 10. This CDR3 reads CASSRRTSGTHEQFF. Written as DNA, the CDR3 is TGTGCCAGTAGCCGGAGGACTAGCGGGACACACGAGCAGTTCTTC. Combining the CDR3 with reference TRBV19 and TRBJ2-1 gives the whole variable domain DGGITQSPKYLFRKEGQNVTLSCEQNLNHDAMYWYRQDPGQGLRLIYYSQIVNDFQKGDIAEGYSVSREKKESFPLTVTSAQKNPTAFYLCASSRRTSGTHEQFFGPGTRLTVL.

In this sample, this clonotype turned up many times. The chain links TRBV7-9 to TRBJ2-1, with D perhaps TRBD1 (5 bases). Germline loops: CDR1 SEHNR, CDR2 FQNEAQ (reference sequence). With 3 bases removed from V and 7 bases from J, the gap between germline ends came to 13 bases. This CDR3 is built from 14 residues. CDR3 DNA: TGTGCCAGCAGCTTGGCTCAGGGTCTGAATGAGCAGTTCTTC. This codes for CASSLAQGLNEQFF.

In its sample, this clonotype was seen a few times. The rearrangement joins TRBV15 to TRBJ2-5; no clear D gene. The germline V gene encodes CDR1 LNHNV and CDR2 YYDKDF (reference sequence). V was trimmed by 4 bases and J by 0 bases, leaving 12 bases between them. The length of the CDR3 is 15 residues. The CDR3 region has the DNA TGTGCCACCAGCAACGTTCCAGCTTACCAAGAGACCCAGTACTTC. Translation: CATSNVPAYQETQYF. The full variable domain, in which reference TRBV15 and TRBJ2-5 provide the parts outside the CDR3, is DAMVIQNPRYQVTQFGKPVTLSCSQTLNHNVMYWYQQKSSQAPKLLFHYYDKDFNNEADTPDNFQSRRPNTSFCFLDIRSPGLGDTAMYLCATSNVPAYQETQYFGPGTRLLVL.

This clonotype was counted at least ten times. The V and J genes are TRBV5-8 and TRBJ2-1, with 11 bases fitting TRBD2. The V segment lost 0 bases and the J segment 3 bases; nucleotides outside the gene matches: 2. The CDR3 runs 16 residues. The germline gives CDR1 SGHTS, CDR2 YDEGEE. CDR3: CASSLEGLAVYNEQFF. Written as DNA, the CDR3 is TGTGCCAGCAGCTTGGAGGGACTAGCGGTCTACAATGAGCAGTTCTTC.

The rearrangement uses TRBV15 and TRBJ2-7; D might be TRBD1 (6 bases). The CDR3 extends over 14 amino acids. Trimming left V 4 bases short and J 5 bases short, with 15 bases between. The germline gives CDR1 LNHNV, CDR2 YYDKDF (reference sequence). CDR3 nucleotides: TGTGCCACCAGCAAGAAACAGGGATTCAACGAGCAGTACTTC. Its protein product is CATSKKQGFNEQYF. Filled out from reference TRBV15 and TRBJ2-7, the complete variable domain reads DAMVIQNPRYQVTQFGKPVTLSCSQTLNHNVMYWYQQKSSQAPKLLFHYYDKDFNNEADTPDNFQSRRPNTSFCFLDIRSPGLGDTAMYLCATSKKQGFNEQYFGPGTRLTVT.

This clonotype came up many times. The chain has TRBV11-2 and TRBJ2-3; D call uncertain. V was pared by 0 bases and J by 4 bases, with 5 bases between. CDR1 SGHAT and CDR2 FQNNGV come from the germline V gene. This CDR3 has 13 amino acids. The CDR3 loop is CASSLESSDTQYF. In DNA form, the CDR3 reads TGTGCCAGCAGCTTAGAGAGTTCAGATACGCAGTATTTT.

This clonotype was seen many times. This chain links TRBV28 with TRBJ1-2; 8 bases align to TRBD1. Trimming took 2 bases from V and 6 from J; bases not matched to a gene: 2. Germline-derived CDR1 and CDR2 are MDHEN and SYDVKM. CDR3 length: 13 amino acids. The CDR3 DNA reads as TGTGCCAGCAGTTTACAGGGGGCTCATGGCTACACCTTC. It translates to CASSLQGAHGYTF.

In this sample, this clonotype turned up a few times. The V call is TRBV4-1, the J call TRBJ2-3, with 8 positions matching TRBD2. J lost 6 bases, V lost 1 base, and 6 bases had no gene match. The CDR3 spans 15 residues. The germline CDR1 and CDR2 sequences are MGHRA and YSYEKL. CDR3 DNA: TGCGCCAGCAGCCAAGTGGGACTAGGGGCCGATACGCAGTATTTT. Its protein product is CASSQVGLGADTQYF.

This clonotype was recorded many times. The gene calls are TRBV27 and TRBJ2-2; D not certain. Trimming removed 1 base at V and 6 bases at J, with 15 bases between. CDR1 and CDR2 (germline): MNHEY, SMNVEV (reference sequence). The CDR3 is 16 amino acids. CDR3 coding DNA: TGTGCCAGCAGTTTATTGTCAGGCCTCCCACCCGGGGAGCTGTTTTTT. Translation gives CASSLLSGLPPGELFF.

This clonotype has ten or more counts. The CDR3: CASSLQGAKGYTF. The DNA for the CDR3 is TGTGCCAGCAGTTTACAGGGGGCGAAGGGCTACACCTTC. This chain joins TRBV27 and TRBJ1-2; the match to TRBD1 covers 8 bases. The trim removed 2 bases at V and 8 bases at J, leaving 4 bases unmatched. CDR3 length equals 13 residues. CDR1 and CDR2 from the germline V gene are MNHEY and SMNVEV (reference sequence).

This clonotype was found many times. V usage is TRBV28 and J usage is TRBJ1-6; a possible D gene is TRBD1 (5 bases). This CDR3 is built from 14 residues. CDR1 MDHEN and CDR2 SYDVKM come from the germline V gene. V was cut by 4 bases and J by 9 bases, with 13 bases left in between. CDR3 in amino acids: CASSWSTVTSPLHF. The CDR3 DNA follows: TGTGCCAGCAGTTGGTCGACAGTAACTTCACCCCTCCACTTT.

This clonotype was detected ten times or more. This rearrangement joins TRBV28 to TRBJ1-1; no clear D gene. Germline V gene lookup returns CDR1 MDHEN and CDR2 SYDVKM. The V gene lost 7 bases and the J gene lost 1 base, with 7 bases spanning the gap. The CDR3 has 12 amino acids. CDR3 bases: TGTGCCAGCAAACTCCGGAACACTGAAGCTTTCTTT. This translates into CASKLRNTEAFF.

Concerning this clonotype: A much more abundant neighbour one base away suggests this may be a read error. The J gene is TRBJ2-7, the V gene TRBV20-1, with TRBD1 matching over 8 bases. V lost 3 bases to trimming and J lost 10 bases; unmatched junction nucleotides: 8. Germline CDR1 reads DFQATT; CDR2 reads SNEGSKA (reference sequence). The CDR3 is made up of 12 amino acids. The CDR3 coding sequence is TGCAGTGCTAGTGGGGACAGGTTCGAACAGTACTTC. The encoded protein is CSASGDRFEQYF.

This clonotype was recorded at least ten times. The chain is built from TRBV28 and TRBJ2-1; 16 nucleotides line up with TRBD2. This CDR3 is built from 16 residues. Germline lookup yields CDR1 MDHEN and CDR2 SYDVKM. Trimming removed 4 bases from V and 8 bases from J; junction bases left unmatched: 5. CDR3 in amino acids: CASSSGTSGGGDEQFF. The CDR3, as DNA: TGTGCCAGCAGTTCCGGGACTAGCGGGGGGGGTGATGAGCAGTTCTTC.

The gene calls are TRBV20-1 and TRBJ2-3; tentative D call: TRBD1 (5 bases). From germline, CDR1 is DFQATT and CDR2 SNEGSKA (reference sequence). The V and J ends lost 2 bases and 2 bases respectively, with 11 bases between them. CDR3 size: 14 residues. The CDR3 DNA reads as TGCAGTGCTAGAAATCCAGGGATCACAGATACGCAGTATTTT. It specifies CSARNPGITDTQYF.

This clonotype was seen many times. The chain employs TRBV6-1 and TRBJ2-7; D unresolved. V was shortened by 5 bases and J by 6 bases, with 29 bases between the two germline ends. The CDR3 loop spans 18 amino acids. Germline CDR1 and CDR2: MNHNS and SASEGT. The CDR3 DNA reads TGTGCCAGCAGTCCCTTTGGTAGCTCGACCGCCACTACTCGCGAGCAGTACTTC. Its translation is CASSPFGSSTATTREQYF.

This clonotype was counted a few times. The chain combines TRBV12-3 or TRBV12-4 with TRBJ2-1, with D maybe TRBD2 (6 bases). The CDR3 runs to 14 residues. With 6 bases removed from V and 10 bases from J, the gap between germline ends came to 19 bases. The CDR3 nucleotides read TGTGCCAGCAGAGTCCCGGGACTGGGCATCGAGCAGTTCTTC. Amino acids: CASRVPGLGIEQFF.

This chain joins TRBV25-1 and TRBJ1-2, with TRBD1 as a possible D gene (5 bases). The CDR3 consists of 12 residues. Trimming removed 5 bases at V and 6 bases at J, with 10 bases between. CDR1 is MGHDK and CDR2 is SYGVNS in the germline V gene. This CDR3 reads CASSWGMHGYTF. DNA of the CDR3: TGTGCCAGCAGTTGGGGGATGCATGGCTACACCTTC.

This clonotype was observed at least ten times. This sequence joins TRBV30 and TRBJ2-5; D ambiguous. Germline assignment: CDR1 GTSNPN and CDR2 SVGIG (reference sequence). Trimming removed 3 bases from V and 4 bases from J, with 3 bases in between. The CDR3 is 10 residues long. CDR3 protein: CAWRGETQYF. As DNA, the CDR3 is TGTGCCTGGAGGGGAGAGACCCAGTACTTC.

V is TRBV7-9 and J is TRBJ2-5; the D gene could be TRBD1 or TRBD2 (5 bases each). This CDR3 has 15 amino acids. V gave up 4 bases and J gave up 5 bases, with 17 bases separating them. Germline CDR1 and CDR2: SEHNR and FQNEAQ (reference sequence). The DNA for the CDR3 is TGTGCCAGCAGCTCCTCGTGGGGGAGCCGGGAGACCCAGTACTTC. Protein product: CASSSSWGSRETQYF.

This clonotype occurred many times. The chain uses TRBV11-3 and TRBJ2-7; no clear D. This CDR3 spans 14 amino acids. Germline V gene sequence: CDR1 SGHNT, CDR2 YENEEA. The ends were cut back, 1 base at V and 5 bases at J, with 12 bases in the middle. CDR3 protein: CASSLGTHPDEQYF. DNA of the CDR3: TGTGCCAGCAGCTTAGGCACTCATCCTGACGAGCAGTACTTC.

This clonotype was found many times. The chain has TRBV12-3 or TRBV12-4 and TRBJ2-3; D may be TRBD1 (5 bases). CDR3 length: 13 residues. V lost 2 bases, J lost 5 bases, and 8 bases lay in between. CDR3 sequence reads: CASSLKGEDTQYF. The CDR3 DNA reads as TGTGCCAGCAGTTTAAAAGGGGAAGATACGCAGTATTTT.

This clonotype has at least ten counts. The rearrangement links TRBV2 to TRBJ2-5; either TRBD1 or TRBD2 may supply D (6 bases each). The V end was cut by 3 bases, the J end by 5 bases, with 13 bases between. The CDR3 loop spans 14 amino acids. The germline CDR1 and CDR2 sequences are SNHLY and FYNNEI. CDR3 DNA sequence: TGTGCCAGCAGTGACCGGGGGCGGTGGGAGACCCAGTACTTC. Encoded protein: CASSDRGRWETQYF. Using reference TRBV2 and TRBJ2-5 for the parts outside the CDR3, the full variable domain is EPEVTQTPSHQVTQMGQEVILRCVPISNHLYFYWYRQILGQKVEFLVSFYNNEISEKSEIFDDQFSVERPDGSNFTLKIRSTKLEDSAMYFCASSDRGRWETQYFGPGTRLLVL.

At least ten counts were recorded for this clonotype. J is TRBJ2-3 and V is TRBV7-8; D is uncertain. The ends were cut back, 6 bases at V and 6 bases at J, with 13 bases in the middle. This CDR3 is 13 amino acids long. CDR1 and CDR2 from the germline V gene are SGHVS and FQNEAQ. CDR3 region: CASRPRSSDTQYF. The DNA for the CDR3 is TGTGCCAGCAGACCCCGTAGTTCCGATACGCAGTATTTT.

This clonotype was found many times. The V call is TRBV11-2, the J call TRBJ1-1; D unresolved. CDR1 SGHAT and CDR2 FQNNGV come from the germline V gene. The CDR3 is 15 amino acids. V lost 5 bases and J lost 4, with 17 bases in between. CDR3 residues: CASSRNAGIGTEAFF. DNA for the CDR3: TGTGCCAGCAGCCGGAATGCGGGTATCGGCACTGAAGCTTTCTTT. The whole variable domain, remainder taken from reference TRBV11-2 and TRBJ1-1, is EAGVAQSPRYKIIEKRQSVAFWCNPISGHATLYWYQQILGQGPKLLIQFQNNGVVDDSQLPKDRFSAERLKGVDSTLKIQPAKLEDSAVYLCASSRNAGIGTEAFFGQGTRLTVV.

This clonotype was detected ten times or more. V is TRBV28 and J is TRBJ1-2; TRBD1 might be the D (5 bases). CDR1 and CDR2 (germline): MDHEN, SYDVKM. The V gene lost 5 bases and the J gene lost 8 bases, with 12 bases spanning the gap. The length of the CDR3 is 12 residues. The CDR3 region has the DNA TGTGCCAGCAGTGCCAGGGACGACGGCTACACCTTC. Translating it yields CASSARDDGYTF.

This clonotype was detected ten times or more. V is TRBV12-5 and J is TRBJ2-5; possible D gene TRBD1, 6 bases. Per germline, CDR1 LGHNT and CDR2 FRNRAP. The germline V and J ends were trimmed by 3 bases and 5 bases, with 22 bases remaining between them. This CDR3 is built from 17 residues. In DNA form, the CDR3 reads TGTGCTAGTGGTTTAGCCTTCACAGGGTCCCAAGTGGAGACCCAGTACTTC. Its protein product is CASGLAFTGSQVETQYF.